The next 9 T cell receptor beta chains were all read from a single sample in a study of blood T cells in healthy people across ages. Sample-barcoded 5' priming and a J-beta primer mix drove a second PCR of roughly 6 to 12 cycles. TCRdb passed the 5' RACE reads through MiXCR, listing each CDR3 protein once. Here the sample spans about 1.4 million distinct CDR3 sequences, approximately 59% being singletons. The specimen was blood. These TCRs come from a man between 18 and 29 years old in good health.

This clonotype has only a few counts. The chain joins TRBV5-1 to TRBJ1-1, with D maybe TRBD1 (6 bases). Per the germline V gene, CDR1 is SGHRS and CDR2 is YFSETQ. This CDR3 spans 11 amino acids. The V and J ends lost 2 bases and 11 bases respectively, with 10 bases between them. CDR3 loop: CASSLGTSAFF. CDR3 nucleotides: TGCGCCAGCAGCTTAGGGACATCGGCTTTCTTT.

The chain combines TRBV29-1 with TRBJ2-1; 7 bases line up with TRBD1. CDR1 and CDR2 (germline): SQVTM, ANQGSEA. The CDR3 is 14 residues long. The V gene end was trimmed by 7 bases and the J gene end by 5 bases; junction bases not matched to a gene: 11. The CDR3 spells CSGLTGWRNNEQFF. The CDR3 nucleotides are TGCAGCGGGTTGACAGGGTGGAGGAACAATGAGCAGTTCTTC.

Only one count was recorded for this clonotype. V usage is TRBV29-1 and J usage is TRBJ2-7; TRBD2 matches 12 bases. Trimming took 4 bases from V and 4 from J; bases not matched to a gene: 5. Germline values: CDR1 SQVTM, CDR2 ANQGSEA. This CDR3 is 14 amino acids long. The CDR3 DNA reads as TGCAGCGTTGGAGGACTAGCGGGACTATACGAGCAGTACTTC. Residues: CSVGGLAGLYEQYF.

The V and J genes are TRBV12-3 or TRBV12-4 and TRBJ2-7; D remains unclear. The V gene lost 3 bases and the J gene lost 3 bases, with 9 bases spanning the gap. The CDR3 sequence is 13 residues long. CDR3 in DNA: TGTGCCAGCAGTTTCACCCGGGTCTACGAGCAGTACTTC. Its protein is CASSFTRVYEQYF.

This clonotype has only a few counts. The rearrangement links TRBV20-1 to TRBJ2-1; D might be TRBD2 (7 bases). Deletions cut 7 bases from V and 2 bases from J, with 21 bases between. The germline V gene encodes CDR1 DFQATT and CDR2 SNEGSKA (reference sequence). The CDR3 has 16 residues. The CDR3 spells CSVPRGGDRTYNEQFF. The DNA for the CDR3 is TGCAGTGTCCCTCGAGGGGGGGACCGAACCTACAATGAGCAGTTCTTC.

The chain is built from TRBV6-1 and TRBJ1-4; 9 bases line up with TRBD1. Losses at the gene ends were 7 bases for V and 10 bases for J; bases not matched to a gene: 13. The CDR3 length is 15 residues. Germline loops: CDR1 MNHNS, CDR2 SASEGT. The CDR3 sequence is CASTPSGDRVGKLFF. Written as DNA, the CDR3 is TGTGCCAGCACCCCCAGCGGGGACAGGGTAGGAAAACTGTTTTTT.

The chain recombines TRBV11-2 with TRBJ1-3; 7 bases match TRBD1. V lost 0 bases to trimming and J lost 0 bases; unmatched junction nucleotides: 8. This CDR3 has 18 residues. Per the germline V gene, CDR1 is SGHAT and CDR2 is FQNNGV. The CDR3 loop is CASSLDQGGPISGNTIYF. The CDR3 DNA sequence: TGTGCCAGCAGCTTAGACCAAGGGGGCCCGATCTCTGGAAACACCATATATTTT. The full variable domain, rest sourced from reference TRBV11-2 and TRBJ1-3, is EAGVAQSPRYKIIEKRQSVAFWCNPISGHATLYWYQQILGQGPKLLIQFQNNGVVDDSQLPKDRFSAERLKGVDSTLKIQPAKLEDSAVYLCASSLDQGGPISGNTIYFGEGSWLTVV.

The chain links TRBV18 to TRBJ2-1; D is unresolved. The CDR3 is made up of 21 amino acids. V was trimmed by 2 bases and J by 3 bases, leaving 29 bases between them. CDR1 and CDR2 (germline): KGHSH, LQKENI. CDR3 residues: CASSPEHEGQAGLEIYNEQFF. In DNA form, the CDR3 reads TGTGCCAGCTCACCAGAGCACGAAGGTCAGGCCGGGCTAGAGATCTACAATGAGCAGTTCTTC.

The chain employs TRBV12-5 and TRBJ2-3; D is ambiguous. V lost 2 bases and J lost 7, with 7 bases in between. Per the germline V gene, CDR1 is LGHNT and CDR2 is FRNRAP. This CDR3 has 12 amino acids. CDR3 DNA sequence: TGTGCTAGTGGTTTGACCACTAATACGCAGTATTTT. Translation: CASGLTTNTQYF. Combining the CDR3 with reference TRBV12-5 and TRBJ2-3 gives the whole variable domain DARVTQTPRHKVTEMGQEVTMRCQPILGHNTVFWYRQTMMQGLELLAYFRNRAPLDDSGMPKDRFSAEMPDATLATLKIQPSEPRDSAVYFCASGLTTNTQYFGPGTRLTVL.